This entry concerns a single T cell receptor beta chain. The antigen is undetermined. Its ends do not fully match the called genes, so a read error is possible. The source of the sample is a study of esophageal squamous cell carcinoma under preoperative chemotherapy. General study results and limits: After paclitaxel-nedaplatin, abundant clones were more likely to contract than amplify.

TCRdb reanalysed the PCR reads using MiXCR and keeps one entry per CDR3 protein. The table includes around 14,000 distinct CDR3 sequences, approximately 57% detected once. There are 16 residues in the CDR3. The germline V gene encodes CDR1 SGHTA and CDR2 FQGNSA. Time point reported: before preoperative PTX-NDP chemotherapy. The specimen was collected from a patient given preoperative chemotherapy. The receptor's source is a human donor with esophageal squamous cell carcinoma. The donor label of this sample is uncertain. The chain links TRBV7-2 to TRBJ2-3; 9 bases fit TRBD2. The CDR3 spells CANSLESGRSSETQYF. The CDR3 DNA sequence: TGTGCCAACAGCTTAGAAAGCGGGAGGTCCTCAGAGACGCAGTATTTT.